The 32 T cell receptor beta chains given below trace back to one sample, sequenced in a study of blood T cell repertoires in COVID-19. TCRdb's table, derived via immunoSEQ multiplex PCR, lists solely in-frame clones and lacks some. The sample carries nearly 200,000 clones, 80% to 90% recorded once. Sample: peripheral blood. Source of these receptors: a woman in her seventies with acute or convalescent COVID-19.

The V call is TRBV3-1 (or the pseudogene TRBV3-2), the J call TRBJ1-2; 8 bases are shared with TRBD1. Germline V gene lookup returns CDR1 LGHDT and CDR2 YNNKEL (reference sequence). Trimming removed 4 bases from V and 7 bases from J; junction bases left unmatched: 5. The CDR3 extends over 13 amino acids. CDR3 in DNA: TGTGCCAGCAGCCCGACAGGGGACGGTGGCTACACCTTC. Translation: CASSPTGDGGYTF.

The gene calls are TRBV5-1 and TRBJ1-2, with 12 bases that match TRBD1. Germline-derived CDR1 and CDR2 are SGHRS and YFSETQ. The CDR3 extends over 19 amino acids. V lost 1 base to trimming and J lost 2 bases; unmatched junction nucleotides: 12. CDR3 DNA sequence: TGCGCCAGCAGCTTGCCTTTCGGGACAGGGGGCAATGTCAACTATGGCTACACCTTC. This sequence encodes CASSLPFGTGGNVNYGYTF. The variable domain in full, with the rest retrieved from reference TRBV5-1 and TRBJ1-2, is KAGVTQTPRYLIKTRGQQVTLSCSPISGHRSVSWYQQTPGQGLQFLFEYFSETQRNKGNFPGRFSGRQFSNSRSEMNVSTLELGDSALYLCASSLPFGTGGNVNYGYTFGSGTRLTVV.

This clone was seen just once. This chain connects TRBV5-4 to TRBJ2-4; 9 nucleotides align to TRBD1. CDR1 is SGHNT and CDR2 is YYREEE in the germline V gene (reference sequence). Trimming cost V 10 bases and J 8 bases; bases outside gene matches: 16. CDR3 length: 15 amino acids. In nucleotides, the CDR3 is TGTGCCCTGTCAAGGGACAGGGCCCAAGGGTACATTCAGTACTTC. Its protein product is CALSRDRAQGYIQYF.

The chain carries TRBV7-3 and TRBJ2-1; a possible D gene is TRBD2 (6 bases). The length of the CDR3 is 16 residues. Looked up from germline, CDR1 is SGHTA and CDR2 is FQGTGA. V gave up 3 bases and J gave up 2 bases, with 14 bases separating them. As DNA, the CDR3 is TGTGCCAGCAGCTTGAGTCAGAGCGGGCCCTACAATGAGCAGTTCTTC. It specifies CASSLSQSGPYNEQFF.

The chain joins TRBV2 to TRBJ1-1, with 12 positions matching TRBD1. This CDR3 has 17 residues. CDR1 and CDR2 (germline): SNHLY, FYNNEI. With V trimmed by 7 bases and J by 2 bases, 11 bases remained unmatched. The CDR3 nucleotides are TGTGCCAGCATAGGGACAGGGGGCGGAGGAGATAACACTGAAGCTTTCTTT. Translating gives CASIGTGGGGDNTEAFF.

The CDR3 DNA is TGTGCCAGCAGCTTCCGACAGCCCCCCTACGAGCAGTACTTC. Its translation: CASSFRQPPYEQYF. The chain uses TRBV11-3 and TRBJ2-7; TRBD1 is a possible D gene (5 bases). Germline V gives CDR1 SGHNT, CDR2 YENEEA. This CDR3 region has 14 residues. V was pared by 3 bases and J by 2 bases, with 11 bases between.

V and J are TRBV18 and TRBJ1-1; 7 nucleotides line up with TRBD1. The CDR3 consists of 14 residues. The ends lost 4 bases at V and 1 base at J; junction bases unmatched: 3. The germline CDR1 and CDR2 sequences are KGHSH and LQKENI. CDR3 region: CASSLGQKNTEAFF. For the CDR3, the DNA is TGTGCCAGCTCACTGGGACAGAAGAACACTGAAGCTTTCTTT. The full variable domain, with the rest looked up from reference TRBV18 and TRBJ1-1, is NAGVMQNPRHLVRRRGQEARLRCSPMKGHSHVYWYRQLPEEGLKFMVYLQKENIIDESGMPKERFSAEFPKEGPSILRIQQVVRGDSAAYFCASSLGQKNTEAFFGQGTRLTVV.

This chain links TRBV19 with TRBJ2-7; tentatively, D is TRBD1 (8 bases). Trimming removed 8 bases from V and 0 bases from J, with 17 bases in between. The CDR3 has 15 residues. In germline, CDR1 is LNHDA, CDR2 SQIVND (reference sequence). The CDR3 protein is CASSNRGGVSYEQYF. The CDR3 coding sequence is TGTGCCAGTTCTAACAGGGGGGGAGTCTCCTACGAGCAGTACTTC.

The rearrangement links TRBV5-8 to TRBJ1-4; 7 positions match TRBD1. Germline trimming cut 7 bases from V and 4 bases from J; bases unmatched to any gene: 10. This CDR3 is built from 15 residues. Germline lookup yields CDR1 SGHTS and CDR2 YDEGEE. CDR3 loop: CASDPKGTVNEKLFF. The CDR3 bases are TGTGCCAGCGACCCCAAAGGGACAGTTAATGAAAAACTGTTTTTT.

V and J are TRBV6-6 and TRBJ1-5; D possibly corresponds to TRBD1 (6 bases). The CDR3 totals 12 residues. Trimming pared 6 bases from V and 7 bases from J, leaving 10 bases between. CDR1 and CDR2 (germline): MNHNY, SVGAGI (reference sequence). In DNA form, the CDR3 reads TGTGCCAGCAGCCAGACAGGACAGCCCCAGCATTTT. This sequence encodes CASSQTGQPQHF.

V is TRBV18 and J is TRBJ1-1; D remains unclear. CDR1 and CDR2 from the germline V gene are KGHSH and LQKENI. V gave up 3 bases and J gave up 4 bases, with 18 bases separating them. The CDR3 covers 16 residues. CDR3 DNA: TGTGCCAGCTCACCCCCGGGTCGGGGTACGGGCACTGAAGCTTTCTTT. Encoded protein: CASSPPGRGTGTEAFF.

This chain uses TRBV23-1 with TRBJ2-3; 9 nucleotides agree with TRBD1. TRBV23-1 is treated as an ORF (open reading frame) with a function not yet certain. The CDR3 totals 17 residues. Trimming took 0 bases from V and 5 from J; bases not matched to a gene: 9. CDR3 amino acids: CASSQSSDRGKEDTQYF. In DNA form, the CDR3 reads TGCGCCAGCAGTCAATCGTCGGACAGGGGTAAGGAAGATACGCAGTATTTT.

This chain joins TRBV11-3 and TRBJ1-2, with D tentatively TRBD1 (6 bases). V was shortened by 6 bases and J by 6 bases, with 14 bases between the two germline ends. The CDR3 spans 13 residues. Germline V CDR1 and CDR2: SGHNT, YENEEA. In DNA form, the CDR3 reads TGTGCCAGCAGATATCGGACAGACGATGGCTACACCTTC. Translated: CASRYRTDDGYTF.

The rearrangement uses TRBV7-9 and TRBJ1-1; 7 bases match TRBD1. The V and J ends lost 2 bases and 6 bases, in that order; junction bases with no gene match: 3. Looked up from germline, CDR1 is SEHNR and CDR2 is FQNEAQ (reference sequence). The CDR3 is 13 amino acids. CDR3 in DNA: TGTGCCAGCAGCTTACAGACAGGGCCTGAAGCTTTCTTT. Protein: CASSLQTGPEAFF.

The V call is TRBV15, the J call TRBJ1-5, with no clear D. Germline V CDR1 and CDR2: LNHNV, YYDKDF (reference sequence). Trimming pared 1 base from V and 3 bases from J, leaving 10 bases between. The length of the CDR3 is 15 residues. The CDR3 region has the DNA TGTGCCACCAGCAGAGTCAGGCAAGCCAATCAGCCCCAGCATTTT. As protein: CATSRVRQANQPQHF.

The rearrangement joins TRBV27 to TRBJ1-6; D is uncertain. The CDR3 is 13 amino acids. V gave up 4 bases and J gave up 9 bases, with 10 bases separating them. Looked up from germline, CDR1 is MNHEY and CDR2 is SMNVEV (reference sequence). The CDR3 DNA sequence: TGTGCCAGCAGTTCCCCGGGGAGTTCACCCCTCCACTTT. Translating gives CASSSPGSSPLHF.

The chain has TRBV18 and TRBJ1-2; 7 bases match TRBD1. J lost 4 bases, V lost 0 bases, and 5 bases had no gene match. Germline CDR1 and CDR2: KGHSH and LQKENI. The CDR3 has 15 amino acids. In DNA form, the CDR3 reads TGTGCCAGCTCACCACCATTGGGACAGAGCTATGGCTACACCTTC. This sequence encodes CASSPPLGQSYGYTF.

V usage is TRBV5-6 and J usage is TRBJ2-7, with a tentative D call TRBD2 (6 bases). This CDR3 has 14 residues. Germline V gives CDR1 SGHDT, CDR2 YYEEEE. Trimming removed 1 base from V and 3 bases from J, with 11 bases in between. The CDR3 coding sequence is TGTGCCAGCAGCTTGTTTGGCGGGGACTACGAGCAGTACTTC. It specifies CASSLFGGDYEQYF.

The J gene is TRBJ2-7, the V gene TRBV18, with 11 bases aligning to TRBD2. V was pared by 6 bases and J by 9 bases, with 13 bases of the junction left unmatched. Looked up from germline, CDR1 is KGHSH and CDR2 is LQKENI. The length of the CDR3 is 15 residues. The CDR3 here is CASSYTSGSVEVQYF. CDR3 coding DNA: TGTGCCAGCTCTTACACTAGCGGGAGCGTCGAGGTGCAGTACTTC.

J is TRBJ2-5 and V is TRBV10-3; 8 bases are shared with TRBD2. This CDR3 region has 16 residues. Germline assignment: CDR1 ENHRY and CDR2 SYGVKD. Unmatched junction bases numbered 8, after V lost 3 bases and J lost 2 bases. Written as DNA, the CDR3 is TGTGCCATCAGTGAAACCAGCGGGGGCGTACAAGAGACCCAGTACTTC. It encodes CAISETSGGVQETQYF.

The chain combines TRBV5-1 with TRBJ2-3; weak D call: TRBD2 (5 bases). CDR3 length equals 15 residues. Looked up from germline, CDR1 is SGHRS and CDR2 is YFSETQ. V was trimmed by 3 bases and J by 3 bases, leaving 14 bases between them. The CDR3 region is CASSSEGRVTDTQYF. In nucleotides, the CDR3 is TGCGCCAGCAGCTCTGAAGGGCGGGTGACAGATACGCAGTATTTT.

This sequence joins TRBV3-1 (or the pseudogene TRBV3-2) and TRBJ1-1; the D is unclear. Germline V gives CDR1 LGHDT, CDR2 YNNKEL (reference sequence). The V and J ends lost 1 base and 0 bases respectively, with 12 bases between them. The CDR3 is 16 residues long. For the CDR3, the DNA is TGTGCCAGCAGCCAAGCCGGAGGGCTTATGAACACTGAAGCTTTCTTT. It translates to CASSQAGGLMNTEAFF.

The chain combines TRBV18 with TRBJ2-5, with D possibly being TRBD1 (6 bases). From germline, CDR1 is KGHSH and CDR2 LQKENI. The CDR3 consists of 14 residues. V dropped 3 bases and J dropped 1 base, with 9 bases sitting between them. The CDR3 spells CASSPGASQETQYF. The CDR3 DNA reads as TGTGCCAGCTCACCGGGGGCATCCCAAGAGACCCAGTACTTC.

The J gene is TRBJ2-6, the V gene TRBV19; D unresolved. The CDR3 length is 20 residues. Germline CDR1 LNHDA, CDR2 SQIVND (reference sequence). Trimming took 5 bases from V and 0 from J, leaving 23 bases between them. The CDR3: CASSLGRPKEIFSGANVLTF. CDR3 in DNA: TGTGCCAGTAGTTTGGGCCGACCCAAAGAGATTTTCTCTGGGGCCAACGTCCTGACTTTC. Combining the CDR3 with reference TRBV19 and TRBJ2-6 gives the whole variable domain DGGITQSPKYLFRKEGQNVTLSCEQNLNHDAMYWYRQDPGQGLRLIYYSQIVNDFQKGDIAEGYSVSREKKESFPLTVTSAQKNPTAFYLCASSLGRPKEIFSGANVLTFGAGSRLTVL.

The genes are TRBV15 and TRBJ1-1; 8 positions agree with TRBD1. Germline-derived CDR1 and CDR2 are LNHNV and YYDKDF (reference sequence). This CDR3 comprises 15 residues. The V segment lost 2 bases and the J segment 4 bases; nucleotides outside the gene matches: 6. Written as DNA, the CDR3 is TGTGCCACCAGCAGACACCAGGGGGCGACCACTGAAGCTTTCTTT. Its protein is CATSRHQGATTEAFF.

This clone was observed once. The chain combines TRBV18 with TRBJ1-5, with 9 bases that match TRBD1. The CDR3 is 14 residues long. V dropped 6 bases and J dropped 6; count of bases not matched to a gene: 6. The germline CDR1 and CDR2 sequences are KGHSH and LQKENI. CDR3 residues: CASSLGQGGQPQHF. CDR3 nucleotides: TGTGCCAGCTCGTTGGGACAGGGAGGTCAGCCCCAGCATTTT.

The rearrangement uses TRBV5-5 and TRBJ2-3, with unresolved D. Germline-derived CDR1 and CDR2 are SGHKS and YYEKEE (reference sequence). Trimming left V 3 bases short and J 6 bases short, with 5 bases between. The CDR3 sequence is 11 residues long. The CDR3 sequence is CASSSTDTQYF. The CDR3, as DNA: TGTGCCAGCAGCTCAACTGATACGCAGTATTTT.

The chain combines TRBV5-6 with TRBJ2-7; TRBD1 might be the D (5 bases). The CDR3 extends over 13 amino acids. Germline V gene sequence: CDR1 SGHDT, CDR2 YYEEEE. Deletions cut 1 base from V and 11 bases from J, with 16 bases between. CDR3 sequence reads: CASSLRGYPREYF. The DNA for the CDR3 is TGTGCCAGCAGCTTGAGGGGCTACCCCCGGGAGTACTTC.

The chain combines TRBV27 with TRBJ2-1; 12 nucleotides line up with TRBD2. After removal of 5 bases from V and 6 bases from J, the junction contained 5 bases not matched to a gene. The CDR3 covers 15 residues. Germline V CDR1 and CDR2: MNHEY, SMNVEV (reference sequence). CDR3 residues: CASSELAGGRNEQFF. In DNA, the CDR3 is TGTGCCAGCAGTGAACTAGCGGGAGGTCGCAATGAGCAGTTCTTC.

The gene calls are TRBV18 and TRBJ2-7; possibly TRBD1 for D (5 bases). This CDR3 comprises 13 residues. Per germline, CDR1 KGHSH and CDR2 LQKENI. Trimming took off 6 bases at V and 6 bases at J, with 15 bases between the two ends. The CDR3 region has the DNA TGTGCCAGCTCCCCAGCTAGGGGCAGCGAGCAGTACTTC. Amino acid sequence: CASSPARGSEQYF.

The CDR3: CASSIGTGGRQETQYF. Written as DNA, the CDR3 is TGTGCCAGTAGTATAGGCACAGGGGGCCGACAAGAGACCCAGTACTTC. The chain combines TRBV19 with TRBJ2-5, with TRBD1 identical over 9 bases. This CDR3 spans 16 amino acids. In germline, CDR1 is LNHDA, CDR2 SQIVND (reference sequence). V trimming: 1 base; J trimming: 2 bases; junction bases outside the gene matches: 5.

The J gene is TRBJ2-6, the V gene TRBV6-2 or TRBV6-3, with D tentatively TRBD1 (6 bases). Trimming cost V 6 bases and J 4 bases, with 22 bases left between them. Germline V CDR1 and CDR2: MNHEY, SVGEGT. This CDR3 contains 18 residues. CDR3: CASSTGSRGGSGANVLTF. CDR3 nucleotide sequence: TGTGCCAGCAGCACCGGTAGCAGGGGTGGTTCCGGGGCCAACGTCCTGACTTTC.